This T cell receptor beta chain was sequenced during a study of blood T cell repertoires in COVID-19. V lost 8 bases, J lost 3 bases, and 16 bases lay in between. The germline V gene has CDR1 LNHDA and CDR2 SQIVND (reference sequence). CDR3 length: 14 amino acids. The method was immunoSEQ multiplex PCR; TCRdb's version includes in-frame clones alone and lacks a portion of them. There are 55,000 to 75,000 clones in the sample; around 80% occur only once, and approximately 18% lies in the top ten. This TCR was recovered from a man between 65 and 80 years old who had recovered from COVID-19. The sample consisted of peripheral blood. The chain couples TRBV19 to TRBJ1-2; weak D call: TRBD1 (5 bases). CDR3 nucleotides: TGTGCCAGTGCCCGCAGCGGGACGGACTATGGCTACACCTTC. Protein: CASARSGTDYGYTF.